Each of the 4 T cell receptor beta chains below was sequenced from the same sample in a study of spatial heterogeneity in lung cancer. As to time point: blood at routine non-recurrence follow-up after resection. Whole RNA from tumor, nontumor lung or frozen PBMC was sequenced unsorted. TCRdb re-called the 5' RACE reads with MiXCR, one entry per CDR3 protein. Of roughly 120,000 distinct CDR3 sequences listed, about 12% are singletons. The sample in question was PBMCs, obtained at follow-up. These receptors all stem from a male donor with early-stage non-small cell lung cancer.

The chain carries TRBV7-9 and TRBJ1-5, with 8 positions matching TRBD1. Germline CDR1 and CDR2: SEHNR and FQNEAQ (reference sequence). V lost 5 bases, J lost 3 bases, and 3 bases stayed unmatched. This CDR3 has 14 residues. The CDR3 DNA sequence: TGTGCCAGCAGCCCGGACAGGGCCAATCAGCCCCAGCATTTT. Protein: CASSPDRANQPQHF.

There are many counts of this clonotype. The chain employs TRBV12-3 or TRBV12-4 and TRBJ1-2; D is perhaps TRBD1 (6 bases). V dropped 6 bases and J dropped 5 bases, with 10 bases sitting between them. The CDR3 covers 12 residues. The CDR3 reads CASSPQGYGYTF. For the CDR3, the DNA is TGTGCCAGCAGCCCACAGGGTTATGGCTACACCTTC.

The rearrangement links TRBV30 to TRBJ1-2; D remains unclear. Germline V gene sequence: CDR1 GTSNPN, CDR2 SVGIG (reference sequence). Trimming removed 0 bases from V and 4 bases from J, with 9 bases in between. The CDR3 has 13 residues. The CDR3 region has the DNA TGTGCCTGGAGTGTTGGCCCGACCTATGGCTACACCTTC. Its protein is CAWSVGPTYGYTF.

V gene TRBV3-1 combines with J gene TRBJ2-3; tentative D call: TRBD2 (5 bases). CDR3 length equals 14 residues. Trimming shortened V by 1 base and J by 4 bases, and 9 bases separated the two germline ends. CDR1 LGHDT and CDR2 YNNKEL come from the germline V gene (reference sequence). The CDR3 region has the DNA TGTGCCAGCAGCCAAGCGGCGGGCGCAGATACGCAGTATTTT. As protein: CASSQAAGADTQYF.